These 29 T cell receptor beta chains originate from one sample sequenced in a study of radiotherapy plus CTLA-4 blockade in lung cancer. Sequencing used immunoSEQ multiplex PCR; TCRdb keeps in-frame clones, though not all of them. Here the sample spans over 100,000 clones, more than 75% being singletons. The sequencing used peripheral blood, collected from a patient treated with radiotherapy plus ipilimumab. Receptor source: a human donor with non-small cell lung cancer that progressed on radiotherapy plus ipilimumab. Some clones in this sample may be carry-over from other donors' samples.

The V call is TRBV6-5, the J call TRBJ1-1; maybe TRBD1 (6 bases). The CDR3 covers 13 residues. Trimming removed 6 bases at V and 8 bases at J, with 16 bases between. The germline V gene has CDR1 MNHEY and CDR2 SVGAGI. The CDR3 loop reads CASRVGGAAEAFF. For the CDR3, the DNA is TGTGCCAGCAGAGTTGGGGGGGCCGCCGAAGCTTTCTTT.

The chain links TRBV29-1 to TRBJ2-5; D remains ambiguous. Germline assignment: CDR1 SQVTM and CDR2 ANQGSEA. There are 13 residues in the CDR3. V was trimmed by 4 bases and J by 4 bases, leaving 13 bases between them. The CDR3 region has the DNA TGCAGCGTTGGGGTCAGGACCCGAGAGACCCAGTACTTC. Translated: CSVGVRTRETQYF.

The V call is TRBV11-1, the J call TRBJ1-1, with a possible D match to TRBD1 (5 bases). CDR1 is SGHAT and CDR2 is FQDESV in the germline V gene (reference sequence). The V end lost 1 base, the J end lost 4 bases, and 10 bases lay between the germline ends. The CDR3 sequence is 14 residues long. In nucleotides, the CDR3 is TGTGCCAGCAGCTTAGACCGGCAGGGCACTGAAGCTTTCTTT. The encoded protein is CASSLDRQGTEAFF.

The DNA for the CDR3 is TGTGCCAGCAGGGGACAGTCAAACACTGAAGCTTTCTTT. Protein product: CASRGQSNTEAFF. V usage is TRBV9 and J usage is TRBJ1-1; 7 bases are shared with TRBD1. Per germline, CDR1 SGDLS and CDR2 YYNGEE. The CDR3 spans 13 residues. The ends lost 5 bases at V and 2 bases at J; junction bases unmatched: 3. The variable domain in full, with the rest retrieved from reference TRBV9 and TRBJ1-1, is DSGVTQTPKHLITATGQRVTLRCSPRSGDLSVYWYQQSLDQGLQFLIQYYNGEERAKGNILERFSAQQFPDLHSELNLSSLELGDSALYFCASRGQSNTEAFFGQGTRLTVV.

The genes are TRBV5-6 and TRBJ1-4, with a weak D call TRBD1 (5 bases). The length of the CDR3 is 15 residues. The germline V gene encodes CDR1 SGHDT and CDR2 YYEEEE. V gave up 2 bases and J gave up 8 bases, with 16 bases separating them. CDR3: CASSFIPARDEKLFF. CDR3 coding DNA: TGTGCCAGCAGCTTTATACCAGCGAGGGACGAAAAACTGTTTTTT.

The DNA of the CDR3 is TGTGCCAGCAGTTTATACCCGGGACAGCATCAGCCCCAGCATTTT. Translating gives CASSLYPGQHQPQHF. The V call is TRBV28, the J call TRBJ1-5; 7 bases line up with TRBD1. CDR3 length: 15 amino acids. From germline, CDR1 is MDHEN and CDR2 SYDVKM. The trim removed 1 base at V and 5 bases at J, leaving 5 bases unmatched.

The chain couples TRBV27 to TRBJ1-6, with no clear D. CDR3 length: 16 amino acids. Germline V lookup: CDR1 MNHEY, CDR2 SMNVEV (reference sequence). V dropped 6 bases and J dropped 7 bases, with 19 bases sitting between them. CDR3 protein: CASSPWAGMENSPLHF. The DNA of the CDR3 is TGTGCCAGCAGCCCTTGGGCAGGAATGGAGAATTCACCCCTCCACTTT.

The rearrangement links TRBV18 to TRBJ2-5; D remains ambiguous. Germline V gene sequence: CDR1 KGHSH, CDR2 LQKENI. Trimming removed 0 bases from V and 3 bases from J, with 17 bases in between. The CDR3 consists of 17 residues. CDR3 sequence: CASSPPWSVNPKETQYF. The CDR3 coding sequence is TGTGCCAGCTCACCACCGTGGTCGGTCAACCCGAAAGAGACCCAGTACTTC. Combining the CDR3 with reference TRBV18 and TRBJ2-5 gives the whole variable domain NAGVMQNPRHLVRRRGQEARLRCSPMKGHSHVYWYRQLPEEGLKFMVYLQKENIIDESGMPKERFSAEFPKEGPSILRIQQVVRGDSAAYFCASSPPWSVNPKETQYFGPGTRLLVL.

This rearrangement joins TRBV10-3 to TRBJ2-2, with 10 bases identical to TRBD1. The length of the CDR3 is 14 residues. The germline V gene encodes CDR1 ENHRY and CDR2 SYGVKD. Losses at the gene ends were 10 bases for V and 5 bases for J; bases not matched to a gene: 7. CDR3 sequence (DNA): TGTGCCACAAGAGGGACAGGGGTAACCGGGGAGCTGTTTTTT. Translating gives CATRGTGVTGELFF.

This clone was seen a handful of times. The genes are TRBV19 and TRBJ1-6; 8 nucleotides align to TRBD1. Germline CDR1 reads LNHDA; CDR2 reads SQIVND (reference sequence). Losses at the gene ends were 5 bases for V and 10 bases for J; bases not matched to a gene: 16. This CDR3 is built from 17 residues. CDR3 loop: CASSLDDRGIHGSPLHF. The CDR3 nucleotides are TGTGCCAGTAGTTTGGACGACAGGGGTATCCATGGGTCACCCCTCCACTTT. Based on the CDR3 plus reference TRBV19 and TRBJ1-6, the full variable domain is DGGITQSPKYLFRKEGQNVTLSCEQNLNHDAMYWYRQDPGQGLRLIYYSQIVNDFQKGDIAEGYSVSREKKESFPLTVTSAQKNPTAFYLCASSLDDRGIHGSPLHFGNGTRLTVT.

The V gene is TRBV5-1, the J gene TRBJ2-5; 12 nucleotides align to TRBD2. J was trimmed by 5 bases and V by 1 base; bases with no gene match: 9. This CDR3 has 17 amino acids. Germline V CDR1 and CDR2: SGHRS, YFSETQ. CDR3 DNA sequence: TGCGCCAGCAGCTTGTCGCCTAGCGGGGGGGCTGCTGAGACCCAGTACTTC. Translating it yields CASSLSPSGGAAETQYF.

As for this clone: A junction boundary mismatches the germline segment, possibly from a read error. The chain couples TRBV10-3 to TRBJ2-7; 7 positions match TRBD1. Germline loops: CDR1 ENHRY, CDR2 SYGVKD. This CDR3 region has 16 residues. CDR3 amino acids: CASSYSFRQGEHEQYF. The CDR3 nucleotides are TGTGCCAGCAGTTACAGTTTCCGACAGGGTGAGCACGAGCAGTACTTC.

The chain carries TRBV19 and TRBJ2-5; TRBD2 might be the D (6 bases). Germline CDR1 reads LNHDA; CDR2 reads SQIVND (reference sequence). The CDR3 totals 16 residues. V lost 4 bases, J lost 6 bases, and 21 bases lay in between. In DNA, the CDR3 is TGTGCCAGTAGTAGCTTGGAGGGGTCCATCGGGCAGACCCAGTACTTC. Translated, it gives CASSSLEGSIGQTQYF.

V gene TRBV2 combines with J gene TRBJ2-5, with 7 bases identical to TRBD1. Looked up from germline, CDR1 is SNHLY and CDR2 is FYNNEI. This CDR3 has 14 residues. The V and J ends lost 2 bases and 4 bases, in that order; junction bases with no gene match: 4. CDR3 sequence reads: CASSEQGVGETQYF. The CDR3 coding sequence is TGTGCCAGCAGTGAACAGGGGGTAGGAGAGACCCAGTACTTC.

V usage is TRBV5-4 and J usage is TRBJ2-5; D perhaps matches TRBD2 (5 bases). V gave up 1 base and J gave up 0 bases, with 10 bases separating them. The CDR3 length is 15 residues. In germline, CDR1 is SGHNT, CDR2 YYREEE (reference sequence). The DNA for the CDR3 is TGTGCCAGCAGCTTGTATTCGGGGTACCAAGAGACCCAGTACTTC. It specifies CASSLYSGYQETQYF.

The CDR3 nucleotides read TGCGCCAGCAGCTTAGGTGCCGCGTGGCAGGCAGATGGCTACACCTTC. It specifies CASSLGAAWQADGYTF. V usage is TRBV5-1 and J usage is TRBJ1-2; D unresolved. Trimming pared 2 bases from V and 6 bases from J, leaving 20 bases between. Looked up from germline, CDR1 is SGHRS and CDR2 is YFSETQ. The CDR3 is 16 amino acids.

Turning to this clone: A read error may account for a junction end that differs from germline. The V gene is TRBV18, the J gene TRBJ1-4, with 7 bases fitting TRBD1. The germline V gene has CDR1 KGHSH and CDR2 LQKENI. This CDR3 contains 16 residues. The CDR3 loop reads CAGSLGQAATNEKLFF. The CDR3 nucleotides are TGTGCCGGCTCACTAGGACAGGCCGCAACTAATGAAAAACTGTTTTTT. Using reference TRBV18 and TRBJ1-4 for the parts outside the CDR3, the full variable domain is NAGVMQNPRHLVRRRGQEARLRCSPMKGHSHVYWYRQLPEEGLKFMVYLQKENIIDESGMPKERFSAEFPKEGPSILRIQQVVRGDSAAYFCAGSLGQAATNEKLFFGSGTQLSVL.

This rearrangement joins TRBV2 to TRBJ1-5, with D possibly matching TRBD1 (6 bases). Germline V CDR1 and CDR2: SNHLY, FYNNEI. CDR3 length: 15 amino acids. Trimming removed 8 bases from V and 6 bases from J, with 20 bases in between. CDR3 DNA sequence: TGTGCCAGCGGAGGAAGGTCGGGGGCTGGTCAGCCCCAGCATTTT. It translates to CASGGRSGAGQPQHF.

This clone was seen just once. The CDR3 nucleotides are TGTGCCAGCAGTGACTCCCGGACGGCAGAGAACACTGAAGCTTTCTTT. This gives the protein CASSDSRTAENTEAFF. V usage is TRBV6-4 and J usage is TRBJ1-1; the D is unclear. Trimming removed 0 bases at V and 1 base at J, with 12 bases between. Germline V gene sequence: CDR1 MRHNA, CDR2 SNTAGT. The CDR3 loop spans 16 amino acids.

DNA for the CDR3: TGTGCCAGCAGCTCCCAAGGTGGGAATTCACCCCTCCACTTT. Amino acids: CASSSQGGNSPLHF. The chain is built from TRBV7-3 and TRBJ1-6; D ambiguous. V was cut by 4 bases and J by 7 bases, with 11 bases left in between. CDR1 and CDR2 (germline): SGHTA, FQGTGA. CDR3 length: 14 residues.

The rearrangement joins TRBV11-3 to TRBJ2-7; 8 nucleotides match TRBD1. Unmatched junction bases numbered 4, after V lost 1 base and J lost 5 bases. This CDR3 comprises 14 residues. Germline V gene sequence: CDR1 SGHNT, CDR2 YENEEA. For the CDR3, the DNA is TGTGCCAGCAGCTTAGGCGACAGGGGACACGAGCAGTACTTC. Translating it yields CASSLGDRGHEQYF. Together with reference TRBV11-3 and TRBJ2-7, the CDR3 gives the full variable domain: EAGVVQSPRYKIIEKKQPVAFWCNPISGHNTLYWYLQNLGQGPELLIRYENEEAVDDSQLPKDRFSAERLKGVDSTLKIQPAELGDSAVYLCASSLGDRGHEQYFGPGTRLTVT.

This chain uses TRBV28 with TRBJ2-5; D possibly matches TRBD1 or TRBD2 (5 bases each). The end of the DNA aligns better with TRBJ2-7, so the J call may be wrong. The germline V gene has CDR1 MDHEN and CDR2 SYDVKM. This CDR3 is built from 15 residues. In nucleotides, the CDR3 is TGTGCCAGCAGTTTATGGGGGGATATCTCCTACGAGCAGTACTTC. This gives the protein CASSLWGDISYEQYF.

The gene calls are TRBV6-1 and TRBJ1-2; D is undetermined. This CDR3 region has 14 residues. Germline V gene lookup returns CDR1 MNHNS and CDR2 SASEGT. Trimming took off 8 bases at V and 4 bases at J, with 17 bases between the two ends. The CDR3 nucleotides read TGTGCCAGCGTCCAGCACGGGGAGGGCTATGGCTACACCTTC. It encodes CASVQHGEGYGYTF.

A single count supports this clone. This CDR3 reads CASSARDRGFSTDTQYF. CDR3 coding DNA: TGTGCCAGCAGCGCCCGGGACAGGGGCTTTAGCACAGATACGCAGTATTTT. The chain couples TRBV7-9 to TRBJ2-3; 10 positions match TRBD1. Germline V CDR1 and CDR2: SEHNR, FQNEAQ (reference sequence). Germline trimming cut 5 bases from V and 0 bases from J; bases unmatched to any gene: 8. The CDR3 has 17 residues.

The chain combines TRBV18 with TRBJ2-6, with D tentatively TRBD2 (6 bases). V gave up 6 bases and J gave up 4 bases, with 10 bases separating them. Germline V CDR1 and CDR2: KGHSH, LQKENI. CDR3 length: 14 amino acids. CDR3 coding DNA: TGTGCCAGCTCGGAGGGTTCGGGGGCCAACGTCCTGACTTTC. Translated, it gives CASSEGSGANVLTF.

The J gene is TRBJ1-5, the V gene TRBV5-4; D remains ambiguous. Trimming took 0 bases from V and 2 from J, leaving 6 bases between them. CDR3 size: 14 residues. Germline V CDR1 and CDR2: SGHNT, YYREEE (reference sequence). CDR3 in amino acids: CASSLEGRNQPQHF. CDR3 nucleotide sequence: TGTGCCAGCAGCTTGGAGGGCCGCAATCAGCCCCAGCATTTT.

The CDR3 reads CASSLERTASFGEQYF. The CDR3 nucleotides are TGTGCCAGCAGCTTAGAGAGGACAGCTAGTTTTGGCGAGCAGTACTTC. The chain uses TRBV11-3 and TRBJ2-7; D perhaps matches TRBD1 (6 bases). Trimming removed 0 bases at V and 6 bases at J, with 18 bases between. The CDR3 length is 16 residues. Per germline, CDR1 SGHNT and CDR2 YENEEA.

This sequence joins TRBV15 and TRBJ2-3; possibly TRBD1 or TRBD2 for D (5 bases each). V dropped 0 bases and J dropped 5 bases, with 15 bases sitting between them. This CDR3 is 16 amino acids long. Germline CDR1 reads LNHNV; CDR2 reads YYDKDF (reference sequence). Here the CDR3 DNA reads TGTGCCACCAGCAGAGATCCGCTCATTGGGGGAGATACGCAGTATTTT. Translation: CATSRDPLIGGDTQYF.

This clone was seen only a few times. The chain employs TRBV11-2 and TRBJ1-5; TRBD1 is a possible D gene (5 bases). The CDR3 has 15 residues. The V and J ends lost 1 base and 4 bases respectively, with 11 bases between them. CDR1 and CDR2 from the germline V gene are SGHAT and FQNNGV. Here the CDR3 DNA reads TGTGCCAGCAGCTTAGCGGGGGGTGGGAATCAGCCCCAGCATTTT. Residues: CASSLAGGGNQPQHF.